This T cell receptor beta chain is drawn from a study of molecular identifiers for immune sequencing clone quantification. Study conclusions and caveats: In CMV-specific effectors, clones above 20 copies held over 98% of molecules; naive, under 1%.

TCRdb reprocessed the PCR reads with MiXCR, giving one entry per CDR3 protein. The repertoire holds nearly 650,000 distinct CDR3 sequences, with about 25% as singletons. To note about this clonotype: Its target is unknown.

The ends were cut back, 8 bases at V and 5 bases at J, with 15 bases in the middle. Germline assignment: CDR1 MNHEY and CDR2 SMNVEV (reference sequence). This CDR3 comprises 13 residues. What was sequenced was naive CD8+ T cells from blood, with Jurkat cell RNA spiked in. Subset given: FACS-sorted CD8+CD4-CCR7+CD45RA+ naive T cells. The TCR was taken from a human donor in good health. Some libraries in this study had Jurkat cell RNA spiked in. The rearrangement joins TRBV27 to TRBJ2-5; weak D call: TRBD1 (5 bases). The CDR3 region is CASRQGVEETQYF. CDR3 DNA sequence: TGTGCCAGCCGCCAAGGGGTGGAGGAGACCCAGTACTTC.